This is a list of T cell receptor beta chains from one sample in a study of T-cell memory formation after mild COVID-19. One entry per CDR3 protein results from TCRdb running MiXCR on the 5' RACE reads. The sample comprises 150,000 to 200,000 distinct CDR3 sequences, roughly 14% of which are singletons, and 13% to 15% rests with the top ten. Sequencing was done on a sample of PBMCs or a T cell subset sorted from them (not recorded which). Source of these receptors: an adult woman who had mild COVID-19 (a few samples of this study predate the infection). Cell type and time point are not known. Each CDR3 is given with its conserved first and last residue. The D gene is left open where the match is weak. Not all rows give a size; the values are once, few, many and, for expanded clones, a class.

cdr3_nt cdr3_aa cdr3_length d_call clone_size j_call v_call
TGTGCCAGCAGCTTAAATCCGGGACATACCGGGGAGCTGTTTTTT CASSLNPGHTGELFF 15 . . TRBJ2-2 TRBV7-2
TGCAGTGCTAGTCGTCTAGTGGCGCGGAAGAAGGTCTATGAGCAGTTCTTC CSASRLVARKKVYEQFF 17 . few TRBJ2-1 TRBV20-1
TGTGCCAGCAGTTACTTAGCGCGGATCCACAATGAGCAGTTCTTC CASSYLARIHNEQFF 15 . . TRBJ2-1 TRBV6-5
TGCAGTGCTAGAGACCCCGGGAGGGGGTGGTACGAGCAGTACTTC CSARDPGRGWYEQYF 15 TRBD2 . TRBJ2-7 TRBV20-1
TGTGCCAGCAGTTACTACCCGGCGGTCGTGGAGCTGAGCTACGAGCAGTACTTC CASSYYPAVVELSYEQYF 18 . . TRBJ2-7 TRBV6-2/TRBV6-3
TGTGCCAGTAGTATAGTTGGCGGGGGGCAGGAGACCCAGTACTTC CASSIVGGGQETQYF 15 TRBD2 . TRBJ2-5 TRBV19
TGTGCCAGCAGCCAAGATTTGGGGCAGGGGGGAGAGACCCAGTACTTC CASSQDLGQGGETQYF 16 . . TRBJ2-5 TRBV4-2
TGCGCCAGCAGCTTGGGGGGATTTGATACGCAGTATTTT CASSLGGFDTQYF 13 . . TRBJ2-3 TRBV5-1
TGTGCCAGCAGCCAAGGTCTGCGGGGGAATGAAAAACTGTTTTTT CASSQGLRGNEKLFF 15 . . TRBJ1-4 TRBV14
TGTGCCAGCACCCTTGGGACTTTCTACACTGAAGCTTTCTTT CASTLGTFYTEAFF 14 . few TRBJ1-1 TRBV6-2/TRBV6-3
TGTGCCAGCAGTGCGCTCCCGGGTTCGGCAGGCCGAGCAGATACGCAGTATTTT CASSALPGSAGRADTQYF 18 . few TRBJ2-3 TRBV25-1
TGTGCCACAAGTAGCTTCCAGGGTGAGCAGTTCTTC CATSSFQGEQFF 12 . few TRBJ2-1 TRBV19
TGCGCCAGCAGCTCCCTAGGTGTGGAGCTGTTTTTT CASSSLGVELFF 12 . . TRBJ2-2 TRBV4-1
TGTGCCAGCGGGCTAGCGGGAGGTTATAGTGAGCAGTTCTTC CASGLAGGYSEQFF 14 TRBD2 . TRBJ2-1 TRBV7-9
TGTGCCAGCAGGCGACCTAGCGGGACCGGGGAGCTGTTTTTT CASRRPSGTGELFF 14 TRBD2 few TRBJ2-2 TRBV13
TGTGCCAGCAGTTTAGGGGTCCTCACAGATACGCAGTATTTT CASSLGVLTDTQYF 14 . many TRBJ2-3 TRBV12-3/TRBV12-4
TGTGCCTGGAGTCTCACCGGACTAGCGGGACATTCGGATACGCAGTATTTT CAWSLTGLAGHSDTQYF 17 TRBD2 many TRBJ2-3 TRBV30
TGTGCCAGCAGCGTAGGGACCATGGGGACCGGGGAGCTGTTTTTT CASSVGTMGTGELFF 15 . . TRBJ2-2 TRBV9
TGTGCCAGCAGTTTGTATAGACCGACAGGGACTAACACCGGGGAGCTGTTTTTT CASSLYRPTGTNTGELFF 18 . . TRBJ2-2 TRBV12-3/TRBV12-4
TGTGCCTGGAGAACGACTGGTACCTCCGGTGGCTACACCTTC CAWRTTGTSGGYTF 14 . . TRBJ1-2 TRBV30
TGCGCCAGCAGCTGGACGGGCTCCTACGAGCAGTACTTC CASSWTGSYEQYF 13 . few TRBJ2-7 TRBV5-1
TGCGCCAGCAGAGTTGCGAACACCGGGGAGCTGTTTTTT CASRVANTGELFF 13 . . TRBJ2-2 TRBV5-1
TGCGCCAGCAAACCTCCCGGGGTTAGGGACACCGGGGAGCTGTTTTTT CASKPPGVRDTGELFF 16 . . TRBJ2-2 TRBV5-1
TGTGCCAGCAGCGTGAGAAGCGGTTCCTACGAGCAGTACTTC CASSVRSGSYEQYF 14 . few TRBJ2-7 TRBV5-6
TGTGCCAGCAGGTTAGCGGGACTGAGCTCCTACAATGAGCAGTTCTTC CASRLAGLSSYNEQFF 16 TRBD2 . TRBJ2-1 TRBV27
TGTGCCTGGACCCGGGACAGGGGGCTGGGAAATTTGTTCTTC CAWTRDRGLGNLFF 14 TRBD1 . TRBJ2-1 TRBV30
TGTGCCAGCAGTGACCCCGGGTATGGCTACACCTTC CASSDPGYGYTF 12 . few TRBJ1-2 TRBV25-1
TGCAGTGCTATCTCAGGGGGCCCGAGCACAGATACGCAGTATTTT CSAISGGPSTDTQYF 15 TRBD1 few TRBJ2-3 TRBV20-1
TGTGCCAGCACCCTGCCGGGACATCCGAAACCAGCTTTCTTT CASTLPGHPKPAFF 14 . . TRBJ1-1 TRBV28
TGTGCCAGCAGCCTCTCGACAGGCGGAGAGACCCAGTACTTC CASSLSTGGETQYF 14 . . TRBJ2-5 TRBV7-9
TGTGCCAGCACTGGTGGGACAGAGGGATCTCTACCCTACGAGCAGTACTTC CASTGGTEGSLPYEQYF 17 TRBD1 few TRBJ2-7 TRBV12-3/TRBV12-4
TGCAGTGCTACAGGGAATCGGAACTATGGCTACACCTTC CSATGNRNYGYTF 13 . many TRBJ1-2 TRBV20-1
TGTGCCAGCAGCCAGGGCCTAGGTGAGCAGTTCTTC CASSQGLGEQFF 12 . few TRBJ2-1 TRBV7-9
TGTGCCAGCAGTTATCAGGGGCAACCTAGTCAGCCCCAGCATTTT CASSYQGQPSQPQHF 15 . . TRBJ1-5 TRBV12-3/TRBV12-4
TGTGCCAGCACCCCGGATGGGACAGGGTCGACCATTCAGTACTTC CASTPDGTGSTIQYF 15 TRBD1 . TRBJ2-4 TRBV12-3/TRBV12-4
TGTGCCAGCAGTCGATATACAGGGGCCTACTCTGGGGCCAACGTCCTGACTTTC CASSRYTGAYSGANVLTF 18 TRBD1 few TRBJ2-6 TRBV7-9
TGTGCCAGCAGCGTCCCGGGACAGTATTATGGCTACACCTTC CASSVPGQYYGYTF 14 TRBD1 few TRBJ1-2 TRBV7-9
TGTGCCAGCAGCTGGACCGGGAACAGGATTACCGGGGAGCTGTTTTTT CASSWTGNRITGELFF 16 . . TRBJ2-2 TRBV5-6
TGCGCCAGCAGCAACGGACTAGCTGGGAGCACAGATACGCAGTATTTT CASSNGLAGSTDTQYF 16 TRBD2 . TRBJ2-3 TRBV5-1
TGTGCCAGCAGCTTAGCGGAGAGAACCTTCACTTACAATGAGCAGTTCTTC CASSLAERTFTYNEQFF 17 . few TRBJ2-1 TRBV7-9
TGTGCCAGCTCACCCCCGGGGACCTATGGCTACACCTTC CASSPPGTYGYTF 13 . once TRBJ1-2 TRBV18
TGTGCCAGCAGCTTAAGGGGGGCCGCGCACGAGCAGTACTTC CASSLRGAAHEQYF 14 . . TRBJ2-7 TRBV7-2
TGCAGTGCAAAGACTAGCGGGGGGCTCACCGGGGAGCTGTTTTTT CSAKTSGGLTGELFF 15 TRBD2 many TRBJ2-2 TRBV20-1
TGTGCCAGCAGCACCTTACTTGACACGCAGTATTTT CASSTLLDTQYF 12 . few TRBJ2-3 TRBV7-9
TGTGCCAGCAGCTCCCCAACTTCTGGTGCAGGGCGGGATCAGCCCCAGCATTTT CASSSPTSGAGRDQPQHF 18 . . TRBJ1-5 TRBV7-9
TGTGCCAGCAGCTTAGCGGGGCGCGATGAGCAGTTCTTC CASSLAGRDEQFF 13 . . TRBJ2-1 TRBV7-3
TGCAGTGCCGACGGGACTAGATTTTCTTTCTCCTACAATGAGCAGTTCTTC CSADGTRFSFSYNEQFF 17 TRBD2 . TRBJ2-1 TRBV20-1
TGCGCCAGCAGCTCTCCGGGACTAGCGGGAAATGAGCAGTTCTTC CASSSPGLAGNEQFF 15 TRBD2 . TRBJ2-1 TRBV5-1
TGCGCCAGCAGCTCGGAGGCCTACGAGCAGTACTTC CASSSEAYEQYF 12 . . TRBJ2-7 TRBV5-1
TGTGCCAGCAGTTACGGCTGGGGACTAGCGGGAAGCTACGAGCAGTACTTC CASSYGWGLAGSYEQYF 17 TRBD2 few TRBJ2-7 TRBV6-2/TRBV6-3
TGTGCCAGCAGCTTAGAGCGGGGTTTGAACACTGAAGCTTTCTTT CASSLERGLNTEAFF 15 . . TRBJ1-1 TRBV7-9